A selection of T cell receptor beta chains follows, all from one sample in a study of Ad26.COV2.S vaccination and SARS-CoV-2 variants. Measured with immunoSEQ multiplex PCR; TCRdb has only the in-frame clones, and not every one. The profile shows around 240,000 clones, around 89% of them singletons. The material sequenced was peripheral blood, taken in a trial of Ad26.COV2.S vaccine versus placebo. These receptors were collected from a person aged 18-60 years who received the Ad26.COV2.S COVID-19 vaccine or a placebo. Each CDR3 is given with its conserved first and last residue. Each record gives: J gene, clone size, V gene, D gene, CDR3 protein, CDR3 DNA. A D gene is named only where the DNA matches it firmly. Clone size appears in some rows only: once, few, many, or a class for an expanded clone.

TRBJ2-4	NA	TRBV19	NA	CASSTLGEAKNIQYF	TGTGCCAGTAGTACCCTCGGCGAAGCCAAAAACATTCAGTACTTC
TRBJ2-5	NA	TRBV28	NA	CASRPPNRQETQYF	TGTGCCAGCAGACCCCCTAACAGACAAGAGACCCAGTACTTC
TRBJ2-5	NA	TRBV5-1	TRBD1	CASSQLSSGGAGETQYF	TGCGCCAGCAGCCAATTATCATCAGGGGGCGCGGGGGAGACCCAGTACTTC
TRBJ2-7	NA	TRBV7-8	NA	CASSGRVSYEQYF	TGTGCCAGCAGCGGCAGAGTGTCCTACGAGCAGTACTTC
TRBJ1-4	NA	TRBV4-3	NA	CASSQDGRRHNEKLFF	TGCGCCAGCAGCCAAGATGGTCGGAGACACAATGAAAAACTGTTTTTT
TRBJ1-5	NA	TRBV6-2/TRBV6-3	NA	CASSGTNSNQPQHF	TGTGCCAGCAGCGGGACAAATAGCAATCAGCCCCAGCATTTT
TRBJ2-3	NA	TRBV5-1	NA	CASSSGADTDTQYF	TGCGCCAGCAGCTCCGGGGCAGACACAGATACGCAGTATTTT
TRBJ2-1	NA	TRBV6-5	TRBD1	CATIDRAGTYNEQFF	TGTGCCACCATAGACAGGGCCGGAACCTACAATGAGCAGTTCTTC
TRBJ2-3	NA	TRBV27	NA	CASSAGARISTDTQYF	TGTGCCAGCAGCGCCGGGGCCAGAATAAGCACAGATACGCAGTATTTT
TRBJ2-3	NA	TRBV5-6	NA	CASSPLLGTSTDTQYF	TGTGCCAGCAGCCCCCTCCTAGGGACTAGCACAGATACGCAGTATTTT
TRBJ2-1	NA	TRBV28	NA	CASSPSGGWEQFF	TGTGCCAGCAGTCCCTCGGGGGGCTGGGAGCAGTTCTTC
TRBJ2-3	NA	TRBV7-2	TRBD2	CASSLGGLGADTQYF	TGTGCCAGCAGCTTAGGGGGACTAGGAGCAGATACGCAGTATTTT
TRBJ2-7	NA	TRBV28	NA	CASSLYVAGYEQYF	TGTGCCAGCAGTTTGTACGTCGCAGGGTACGAGCAGTACTTC
TRBJ1-1	NA	TRBV5-1	NA	CASSLGPRGEAFF	TGCGCCAGCAGCTTGGGTCCCAGGGGTGAAGCTTTCTTT
TRBJ2-7	NA	TRBV4-3	NA	CASSQDLGPGGQYF	TGCGCCAGCAGCCAAGATTTAGGCCCCGGGGGGCAGTACTTC
TRBJ1-1	few	TRBV19	NA	CASSFGQHTEAFF	TGTGCCAGTAGTTTCGGCCAGCACACTGAAGCTTTCTTT
TRBJ1-3	once	TRBV5-6	NA	CASSLVRAGDTIYF	TGTGCCAGCAGCTTGGTCAGGGCGGGTGACACCATATATTTT
TRBJ2-7	NA	TRBV27	TRBD2	CASSSSTSGTSEQYF	TGTGCCAGCAGTTCTTCCACTAGCGGGACATCCGAGCAGTACTTC
TRBJ2-1	NA	TRBV4-1	NA	CASSQDPGTPTYNEQFF	TGCGCCAGCAGCCAGGACCCCGGGACTCCGACCTACAATGAGCAGTTCTTC
TRBJ2-5	NA	TRBV6-2/TRBV6-3	TRBD2	CASSYSIQAGGWETQYF	TGTGCCAGCAGTTACTCGATTCAAGCGGGGGGTTGGGAGACCCAGTACTTC
TRBJ1-2	NA	TRBV12-3/TRBV12-4	TRBD1	CASSLRQGDGYTF	TGTGCCAGCAGTTTAAGACAGGGGGATGGCTACACCTTC
TRBJ2-7	NA	TRBV5-4	NA	CASSPFGGGEQYF	TGTGCCAGCAGCCCCTTCGGGGGAGGCGAGCAGTACTTC
TRBJ2-3	NA	TRBV5-1	NA	CASSLDGISTDTQYF	TGCGCCAGCAGCTTGGACGGAATTAGCACAGATACGCAGTATTTT
TRBJ2-7	NA	TRBV6-6	NA	CASSPDGEPYEQYF	TGTGCCAGCAGTCCCGACGGCGAGCCCTACGAGCAGTACTTC
TRBJ2-7	NA	TRBV27	NA	CASSFFGSNYEQYF	TGTGCCAGCAGTTTCTTCGGGAGTAATTACGAGCAGTACTTC
TRBJ2-2	NA	TRBV27	TRBD2	CASNGLGSTGELFF	TGTGCCAGCAACGGACTAGGATCCACCGGGGAGCTGTTTTTT
TRBJ2-3	NA	TRBV5-4	NA	CASSLQGPSTDTQYF	TGTGCCAGCAGCTTGCAGGGTCCTAGCACAGATACGCAGTATTTT
TRBJ2-7	NA	TRBV2	TRBD2	CASSDRAGGHEQYF	TGTGCCAGCAGTGACCGGGCGGGGGGTCACGAGCAGTACTTC
TRBJ2-2	NA	TRBV5-1	NA	CASSLPEAPGTGELFF	TGCGCCAGCAGCTTGCCGGAAGCCCCCGGGACCGGGGAGCTGTTTTTT
TRBJ2-7	NA	TRBV24-1	TRBD1	CATSTGESYEQYF	TGTGCCACCAGCACAGGGGAGTCCTACGAGCAGTACTTC
TRBJ2-2	once	TRBV7-8	TRBD1	CASSRQGANTGELFF	TGTGCCAGCAGCCGACAGGGGGCAAACACCGGGGAGCTGTTTTTT
TRBJ2-3	NA	TRBV3-1/TRBV3-2	TRBD1	CASSPWTGDTDTQYF	TGTGCCAGCAGCCCCTGGACAGGGGACACAGATACGCAGTATTTT
TRBJ1-1	NA	TRBV30	NA	CAWSVGGSLSEAFF	TGTGCCTGGAGTGTGGGAGGGTCACTCTCAGAAGCTTTCTTT
TRBJ2-1	NA	TRBV6-5	NA	CASSYSRRGEQFF	TGTGCCAGCAGTTACTCGAGGAGGGGTGAGCAGTTCTTC
TRBJ2-7	NA	TRBV9	TRBD1	CASSAGTAYEQYF	TGTGCCAGCAGCGCCGGGACAGCCTACGAGCAGTACTTC
TRBJ2-3	NA	TRBV15	TRBD2	CATSPHSGTSGSRNTQYF	TGTGCCACCAGTCCTCATTCCGGGACTAGCGGGAGTAGGAATACGCAGTATTTT